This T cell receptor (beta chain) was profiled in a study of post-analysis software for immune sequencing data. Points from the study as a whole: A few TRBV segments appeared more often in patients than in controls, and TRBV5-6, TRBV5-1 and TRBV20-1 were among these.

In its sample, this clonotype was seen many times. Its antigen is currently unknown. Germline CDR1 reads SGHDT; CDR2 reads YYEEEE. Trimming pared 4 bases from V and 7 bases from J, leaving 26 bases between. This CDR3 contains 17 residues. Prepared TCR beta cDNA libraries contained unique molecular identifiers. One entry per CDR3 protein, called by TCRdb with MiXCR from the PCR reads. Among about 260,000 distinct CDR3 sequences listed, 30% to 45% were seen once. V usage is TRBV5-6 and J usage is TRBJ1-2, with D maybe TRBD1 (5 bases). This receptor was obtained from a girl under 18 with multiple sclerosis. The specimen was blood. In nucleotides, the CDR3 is TGTGCCAGCAGCCTGGGGAGTGGGCAGAGGACAAATGGTGGCTACACCTTC. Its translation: CASSLGSGQRTNGGYTF.